The 2 T cell receptor beta chains reported below all come from one sample, sequenced in a study of shared clonotypes between healthy human individuals. Naive CD8 cells comprised CD45RO-negative, CCR7-positively selected cells, excluding terminally differentiated effector memory CD45RA+ cells. Only in-frame clones appear in the TCRdb table, and some are missing; sequencing was by immunoSEQ multiplex PCR. The profile shows around 640,000 clones, 95% to 97% of them singletons. Sequenced input: naive CD8+ T cells sorted from blood. All receptors derive from a woman aged 30 to 39 in good health.

The V and J genes are TRBV9 and TRBJ1-1; unclear D gene. V was clipped by 4 bases and J by 0 bases, with 4 bases between them. Germline V gives CDR1 SGDLS, CDR2 YYNGEE. CDR3 size: 12 residues. As DNA, the CDR3 is TGTGCCAGCAGCCCGGTGAACACTGAAGCTTTCTTT. Amino acids: CASSPVNTEAFF.

V and J are TRBV27 and TRBJ1-2; possible D gene TRBD1, 6 bases. Deletions cut 3 bases from V and 5 bases from J, with 13 bases between. Germline V lookup: CDR1 MNHEY, CDR2 SMNVEV (reference sequence). CDR3 length equals 14 residues. In nucleotides, the CDR3 is TGTGCCAGCAGTTTTTTGGACAGTTTGTATGGCTACACCTTC. Its translation: CASSFLDSLYGYTF.